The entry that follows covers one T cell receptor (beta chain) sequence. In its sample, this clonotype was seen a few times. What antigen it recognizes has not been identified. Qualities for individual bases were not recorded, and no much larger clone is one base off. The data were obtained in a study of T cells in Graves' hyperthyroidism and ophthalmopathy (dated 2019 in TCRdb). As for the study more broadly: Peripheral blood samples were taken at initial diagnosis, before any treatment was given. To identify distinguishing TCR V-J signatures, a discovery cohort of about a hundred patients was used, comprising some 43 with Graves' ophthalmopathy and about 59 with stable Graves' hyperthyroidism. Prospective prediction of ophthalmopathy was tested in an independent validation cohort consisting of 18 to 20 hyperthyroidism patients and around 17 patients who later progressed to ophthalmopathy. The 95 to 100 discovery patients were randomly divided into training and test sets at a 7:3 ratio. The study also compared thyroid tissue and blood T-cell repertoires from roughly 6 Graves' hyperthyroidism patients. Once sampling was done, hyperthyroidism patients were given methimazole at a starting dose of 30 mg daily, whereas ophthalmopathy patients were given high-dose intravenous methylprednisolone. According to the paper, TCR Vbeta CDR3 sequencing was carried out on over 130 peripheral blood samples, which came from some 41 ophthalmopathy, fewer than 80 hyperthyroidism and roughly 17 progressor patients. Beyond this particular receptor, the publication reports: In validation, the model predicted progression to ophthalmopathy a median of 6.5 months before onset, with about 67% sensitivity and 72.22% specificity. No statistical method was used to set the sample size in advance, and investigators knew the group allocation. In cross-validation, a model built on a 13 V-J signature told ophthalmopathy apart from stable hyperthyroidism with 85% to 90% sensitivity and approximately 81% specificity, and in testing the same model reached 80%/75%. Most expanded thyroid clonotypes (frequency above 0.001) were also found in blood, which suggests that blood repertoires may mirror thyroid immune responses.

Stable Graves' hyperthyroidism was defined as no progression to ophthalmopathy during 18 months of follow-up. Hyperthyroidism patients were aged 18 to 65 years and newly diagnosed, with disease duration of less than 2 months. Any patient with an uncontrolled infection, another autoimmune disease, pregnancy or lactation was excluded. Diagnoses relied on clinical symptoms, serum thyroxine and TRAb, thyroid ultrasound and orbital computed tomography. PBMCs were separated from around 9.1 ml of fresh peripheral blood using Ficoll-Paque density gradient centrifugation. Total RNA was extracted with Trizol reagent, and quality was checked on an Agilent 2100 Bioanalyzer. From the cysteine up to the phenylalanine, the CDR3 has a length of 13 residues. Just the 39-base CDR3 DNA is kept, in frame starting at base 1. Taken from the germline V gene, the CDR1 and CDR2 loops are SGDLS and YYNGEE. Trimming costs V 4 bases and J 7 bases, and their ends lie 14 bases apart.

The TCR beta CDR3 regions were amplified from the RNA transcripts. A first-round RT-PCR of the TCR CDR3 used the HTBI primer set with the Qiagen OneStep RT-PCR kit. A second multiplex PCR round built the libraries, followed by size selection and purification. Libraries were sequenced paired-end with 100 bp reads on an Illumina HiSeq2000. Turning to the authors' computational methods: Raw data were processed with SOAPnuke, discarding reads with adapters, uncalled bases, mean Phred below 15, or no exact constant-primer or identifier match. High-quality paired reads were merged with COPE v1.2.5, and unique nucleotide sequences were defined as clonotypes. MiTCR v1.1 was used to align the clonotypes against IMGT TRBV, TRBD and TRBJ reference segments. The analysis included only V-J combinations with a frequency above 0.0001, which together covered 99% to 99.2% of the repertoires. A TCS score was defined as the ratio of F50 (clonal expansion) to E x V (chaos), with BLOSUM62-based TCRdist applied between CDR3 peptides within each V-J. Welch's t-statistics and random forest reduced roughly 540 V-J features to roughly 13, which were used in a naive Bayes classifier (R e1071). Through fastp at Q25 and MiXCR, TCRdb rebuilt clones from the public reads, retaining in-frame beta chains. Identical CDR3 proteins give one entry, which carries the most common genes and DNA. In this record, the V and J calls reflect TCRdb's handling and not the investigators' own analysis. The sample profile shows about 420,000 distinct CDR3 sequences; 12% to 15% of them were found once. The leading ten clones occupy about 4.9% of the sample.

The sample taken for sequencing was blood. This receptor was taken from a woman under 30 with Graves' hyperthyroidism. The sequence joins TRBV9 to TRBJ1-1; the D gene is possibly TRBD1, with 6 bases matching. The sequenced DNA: TGTGCCAGCAGCCGAGGGGGGTTGAGTGAAGCTTTCTTT. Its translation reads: CASSRGGLSEAFF.